A selection of T cell receptor beta chains follows, all from one sample in a study of shared clonotypes between healthy human individuals. Profiling relied on immunoSEQ multiplex PCR, and the TCRdb table lists in-frame clones only, not all of them. This sample has 740,000 or so clones, with about 80% found just once. Sequenced material: memory CD4+ T cells sorted from blood. These receptors came from a woman between 25 and 40 years old in good health. CDR3s include the opening cysteine and the closing phenylalanine or tryptophan. The order of the fields is J gene, V gene, clone size, D gene, CDR3 DNA, CDR3 protein. The D gene is left open where the match is weak. Clone size, where shown, is once, few, many, or a class for clones that have expanded.

>TRBJ2-7|TRBV11-2|-|TRBD1
TGTGCCAGCAGCCCCGACAGGGGAGGCGAGCAGTACTTC
CASSPDRGGEQYF
>TRBJ1-1|TRBV4-1|-|-
TGCGCCAGCAGCCAAGATATGCTGGGGAACACTGAAGCTTTCTTT
CASSQDMLGNTEAFF
>TRBJ2-5|TRBV4-1|-|TRBD2
TGCGCCAGCAGCCAAGATGGGACTAGCGGGAGCCAAGAGACCCAGTACTTC
CASSQDGTSGSQETQYF
>TRBJ1-2|TRBV2|-|-
TGTGCCAGCAGTACCGCCCCGGAGATGGGCTACACCTTC
CASSTAPEMGYTF
>TRBJ2-3|TRBV29-1|-|TRBD2
TGCGGGCTAGCGGACCGTCTGGGCACAGATACGCAGTATTTT
CGLADRLGTDTQYF
>TRBJ1-1|TRBV27|-|-
TGTGCCAGCAGCAACCTTGGGGCAGAAGCTTTCTTT
CASSNLGAEAFF
>TRBJ2-7|TRBV25-1|-|-
TGTGCCAGCAGTGTATCTAGGGGATCCTACGAGCAGTACTTC
CASSVSRGSYEQYF
>TRBJ1-1|TRBV4-1|few|TRBD1
TGCGCCAGCAGCCTTACAGGGGGTGGGACCACTGAAGCTTTCTTT
CASSLTGGGTTEAFF
>TRBJ2-1|TRBV28|-|-
TGTGCCAGCAGTTTTGTGAGCTCCAGGCGGGGTGAGCAGTTCTTC
CASSFVSSRRGEQFF
>TRBJ2-1|TRBV5-1|-|TRBD2
TGCGCCAGCAGCTGGGGACTAGCGGGCGAGGACAATGAGCAGTTCTTC
CASSWGLAGEDNEQFF
>TRBJ2-7|TRBV5-1|-|TRBD1
TGCGCCAGCAGCTTGGGACAGGGAAGGTCCTACGAGCAGTACTTC
CASSLGQGRSYEQYF
>TRBJ2-7|TRBV29-1|-|-
TGCAGCGCCAGGGACCGGTACTCCTACGAGCAGTACTTC
CSARDRYSYEQYF
>TRBJ1-3|TRBV9|-|TRBD1
TGTGCCAGCAGCCCATCTTTCGGGGGGACAGGGTTCCTCTCTGGAAACACCATATATTTT
CASSPSFGGTGFLSGNTIYF
>TRBJ2-1|TRBV15|-|TRBD2
TGTGCCACCAGCAGAGGACGGCTTAGCGGGAGCTCCTACAATGAGCAGTTCTTC
CATSRGRLSGSSYNEQFF
>TRBJ1-1|TRBV19|-|-
TGTGCCAGTAGTTTCCCAGGGATCTCTGAAGCTTTCTTT
CASSFPGISEAFF
>TRBJ2-2|TRBV5-1|-|-
TGCGCCAGCAGCTCGACCCGGAACACCGGGGAGCTGTTTTTT
CASSSTRNTGELFF
>TRBJ2-3|TRBV15|few|-
TGTGCCACCAGCAGAGATCTAAGGGCAGTTTACACAGATACGCAGTATTTT
CATSRDLRAVYTDTQYF
>TRBJ2-7|TRBV11-2|-|-
TGTGCCAGCAGCGCCCCCCGGCTGAACTACGAGCAGTACTTC
CASSAPRLNYEQYF
>TRBJ2-3|TRBV10-3|-|-
TGTGCCATCAGTGAGGGCGGCACAGATACGCAGTATTTT
CAISEGGTDTQYF
>TRBJ2-2|TRBV28|-|-
TGTGCCAGCAGTTTAGTCAGACGCACCGGGGAGCTGTTTTTT
CASSLVRRTGELFF
>TRBJ2-1|TRBV28|-|-
TGTGCCAGCAGTCTTCGTCTCGGTGAGCAGTTCTTC
CASSLRLGEQFF
>TRBJ2-7|TRBV29-1|-|-
TGCAGCGTTACCCGGGGCGAGCAGTACTTC
CSVTRGEQYF
>TRBJ2-3|TRBV6-1|-|TRBD2
TGTGCCACCAGCCTCGGGACTAGCGGTCGTGATACGCAGTATTTT
CATSLGTSGRDTQYF
>TRBJ2-7|TRBV30|-|TRBD2
TGTGCCTGGAGTGTTCACTGGGGACTAGCGGGAGGGCCGGGCAGGAACGAGCAGTACTTC
CAWSVHWGLAGGPGRNEQYF
>TRBJ2-5|TRBV28|-|-
TGTGCCAGCAGTTTTGGGGGAGAAGAGACCCAGTACTTC
CASSFGGEETQYF
>TRBJ2-3|TRBV6-5|-|-
TGTGCCAGCAGTTACGTAGGGGATAGCACAGATACGCAGTATTTT
CASSYVGDSTDTQYF
>TRBJ2-1|TRBV7-2|few|-
TGTGCCAGCACACTGGGACCGTCTAGCGTAGCCTACAATGAGCAGTTCTTC
CASTLGPSSVAYNEQFF
>TRBJ2-1|TRBV30|-|TRBD1
TGTGCCTGGAGTACCGGACAGGGGGCGAATGAGCAGTTCTTC
CAWSTGQGANEQFF
>TRBJ2-2|TRBV11-1|once|-
TGTGCCAGCAGCTTTCTGGGGGCCGGGGAGCTGTTTTTT
CASSFLGAGELFF
>TRBJ1-5|TRBV6-1|few|TRBD1
TGTGCCAGCAGTGAAGGACGACAGGGTTTTCAGCCCCAGCATTTT
CASSEGRQGFQPQHF
>TRBJ2-1|TRBV5-1|-|-
TGCGCCAGCAGCCTCCGCCTGGGGCCCTACAATGAGCAGTTCTTC
CASSLRLGPYNEQFF
>TRBJ1-2|TRBV19|few|TRBD1
TGTGCCAGTAGAACCCCGGGACAGGGCTATGGCTACACCTTC
CASRTPGQGYGYTF
>TRBJ1-4|TRBV5-4|few|TRBD1
TGTGCCAGCAGCGCCTTTGGGGACAGTAATGAAAAACTGTTTTTT
CASSAFGDSNEKLFF
>TRBJ2-2|TRBV7-3|-|-
TGTGCCAGCAGCTTAAACCTCGGAGACACCGGGGAGCTGTTTTTT
CASSLNLGDTGELFF
>TRBJ1-2|TRBV28|once|TRBD1
TGTGCCAGCAGTTTAAACAGGGGGTATGGCTACACCTTC
CASSLNRGYGYTF
>TRBJ2-3|TRBV29-1|-|-
TGCAGCGTTTTTAATCTGGAAACGCAGTATTTT
CSVFNLETQYF
>TRBJ1-1|TRBV7-9|-|-
TGTGCCAGCAGCTTACCGGGCGGGGTTGACACTGAAGCTTTCTTT
CASSLPGGVDTEAFF
>TRBJ2-1|TRBV2|-|TRBD2
TGTGCCAGCGCAACAGGAAGCGGGAGGGGAAAGAACCACAATGAGCAGTTCTTC
CASATGSGRGKNHNEQFF
>TRBJ2-1|TRBV9|-|-
TGTGCCAGCAGCGTAGATACGGGGCGTGAGCAGTTCTTC
CASSVDTGREQFF
>TRBJ2-1|TRBV27|-|-
TGTGCCAGCAGTTCCGGCAGGGATAAGCAGTTCTTC
CASSSGRDKQFF
>TRBJ2-1|TRBV5-1|-|TRBD1
TGCGCCAGCAGCGGGGGGACAGGGCGTACGGTCAATGAGCAGTTCTTC
CASSGGTGRTVNEQFF
>TRBJ1-3|TRBV18|few|-
TGTGCCAGCTCGCAGCAGGGGACGGATGGAAACACCATATATTTT
CASSQQGTDGNTIYF